A selection of T cell receptor beta chains follows, all from one sample in a study of Ad26.COV2.S vaccination and SARS-CoV-2 variants. TCRdb keeps only in-frame clones here, not all; method: immunoSEQ multiplex PCR. Here the sample spans around 350,000 clones, 90% to 95% being singletons. The input for sequencing was peripheral blood, taken after recovery from COVID-19. The receptors here all came from a human donor who had recovered from COVID-19. CDR3s include the opening cysteine and the closing phenylalanine or tryptophan. A D gene is named only where the DNA matches it firmly. Not all rows give a size; the values are once, few, many and, for expanded clones, a class.

>TRBV5-6|.|.|TRBJ2-7
CASSLSGLSSYEQYF
TGTGCCAGCAGCTTATCGGGGTTGAGCTCCTACGAGCAGTACTTC
>TRBV7-3|.|.|TRBJ1-3
CASSLNGGSGNTIYF
TGTGCCAGCAGCTTAAACGGGGGTTCGGGAAACACCATATATTTT
>TRBV7-9|.|.|TRBJ1-4
CASSLAPVGADEKLFF
TGTGCCAGCAGCCTAGCGCCTGTGGGGGCCGATGAAAAACTGTTTTTT
>TRBV15|.|.|TRBJ2-5
CATSRDQASETQYF
TGTGCCACCAGCAGAGATCAGGCCTCAGAGACCCAGTACTTC
>TRBV6-5|.|once|TRBJ1-5
CASSYTGSNQPQHF
TGTGCCAGCAGTTACACGGGTAGCAATCAGCCCCAGCATTTT
>TRBV6-1|TRBD1|.|TRBJ1-4
CASSDRGLANEKLFF
TGTGCCAGCAGTGACAGGGGGCTGGCTAATGAAAAACTGTTTTTT
>TRBV6-2/TRBV6-3|.|.|TRBJ2-5
CASSYSRASKGSQYF
TGTGCCAGCAGTTACTCTCGGGCGAGTAAAGGGAGCCAGTACTTC
>TRBV27|.|.|TRBJ2-2
CASSWTVRGELFF
TGTGCCAGCAGTTGGACAGTCAGGGGGGAGCTGTTTTTT
>TRBV9|.|.|TRBJ2-2
CASSVDTGELFF
TGTGCCAGCAGCGTTGACACCGGGGAGCTGTTTTTT
>TRBV6-6|TRBD1|.|TRBJ2-2
CASSLTGATGELFF
TGTGCCAGCAGCCTCACAGGGGCCACCGGGGAGCTGTTTTTT
>TRBV27|TRBD1|few|TRBJ1-2
CASSQRDREGYTF
TGTGCCAGCAGTCAACGGGACAGAGAGGGCTACACCTTC
>TRBV27|.|.|TRBJ2-7
CASSSQFYEQYF
TGTGCCAGCAGTTCTCAGTTTTACGAGCAGTACTTC
>TRBV5-1|.|.|TRBJ1-1
CASSLRGGRLNNTEAFF
TGCGCCAGCAGCTTGAGGGGGGGTCGTCTAAATAACACTGAAGCTTTCTTT
>TRBV6-6|TRBD2|.|TRBJ2-2
CASSPPGGVGTGELFF
TGTGCCAGCAGCCCCCCGGGAGGGGTGGGAACCGGGGAGCTGTTTTTT
>TRBV24-1|.|.|TRBJ2-1
CATSAGQGHGEQFF
TGTGCCACCTCGGCCGGGCAGGGGCATGGTGAGCAGTTCTTC
>TRBV7-8|.|.|TRBJ1-2
CASSSRQVDYGYTF
TGTGCCAGCAGCTCTCGACAGGTTGACTATGGCTACACCTTC
>TRBV3-1/TRBV3-2|TRBD2|.|TRBJ2-3
CASSTSGGNADTQYF
TGTGCCAGCAGCACTAGCGGGGGGAATGCAGATACGCAGTATTTT
>TRBV25-1|TRBD1|.|TRBJ1-1
CASAGTGGATEAFF
TGTGCCAGCGCTGGGACAGGGGGCGCGACTGAAGCTTTCTTT
>TRBV5-5|.|once|TRBJ2-2
CASSLGTNTGELFF
TGTGCCAGCAGCTTGGGGACAAACACCGGGGAGCTGTTTTTT
>TRBV7-9|.|.|TRBJ1-1
CASSLFTTEAFF
TGTGCCAGCAGCTTGTTTACGACTGAAGCTTTCTTT
>TRBV2|.|.|TRBJ1-4
CASSEQFSSGYEKLFF
TGTGCCAGCAGTGAACAATTTTCTTCCGGTTATGAAAAACTGTTTTTT
>TRBV9|.|.|TRBJ1-1
CASSATSGWAKGTTEAFF
TGTGCCAGCAGCGCCACCTCGGGTTGGGCCAAGGGGACCACTGAAGCTTTCTTT
>TRBV9|.|.|TRBJ1-3
CASSVQQGTGNTIYF
TGTGCCAGCAGCGTCCAACAGGGAACTGGAAACACCATATATTTT
>TRBV5-4|.|few|TRBJ1-1
CASSWSEGTEAFF
TGTGCCAGCAGCTGGTCGGAAGGGACTGAAGCTTTCTTT